The entry that follows covers one T cell receptor (beta chain) sequence. Antigen unknown. The entry originates in a study of T cell repertoires in cytomegalovirus infection. Overall study context: As its CMV epitopes, the study selected recently identified HLA-C-restricted and well-studied HLA-B-restricted targets. Study-wide results and caveats: In two of eight donors, the top clonotype was HLA-C-restricted CMV-specific.

TCRdb re-called the reads through MiXCR, storing one row per CDR3 protein. Of 69,000 or so distinct CDR3 sequences in the sample, about 26% were seen once. Germline values: CDR1 LGHNT, CDR2 FRNRAP. The CDR3 covers 15 residues. Trimming left V 4 bases short and J 6 bases short, with 16 bases between. The TCR comes from a human donor in good health (CMV status not recorded). Some clones in this sample may be carry-over from other donors' samples. Sequences were derived from CD8+ T cells from cultured PBMCs, sampled from culture after CMV antigen stimulation. This chain joins TRBV12-5 and TRBJ2-1, with no clear D. The CDR3 DNA is TGTGCTAGTGGTTCGTCAGGCCCGGTGGGCAATGAGCAGTTCTTC. This sequence encodes CASGSSGPVGNEQFF. The full variable domain, rest sourced from reference TRBV12-5 and TRBJ2-1, is DARVTQTPRHKVTEMGQEVTMRCQPILGHNTVFWYRQTMMQGLELLAYFRNRAPLDDSGMPKDRFSAEMPDATLATLKIQPSEPRDSAVYFCASGSSGPVGNEQFFGPGTRLTVL.